Listed below are T cell receptor beta chains from one sample, sequenced in a study of human T cells and chemical hapten exposure. Each CDR3 protein gets one entry after TCRdb re-called the RACE reads with MiXCR. The sample shows just over 90,000 distinct CDR3 sequences, approximately 8.2% of them seen only once. Sequencing was done on a sample of whole blood. These receptors all come from a female donor in good health. Some clones in this sample may be carry-over from other donors' samples. Both conserved end residues are part of each CDR3. Fields, in order: J gene, V gene, D gene, clone size, CDR3 protein, CDR3 DNA. A D gene is named only where the DNA matches it firmly. Size tells how often a clone was seen (once, few, many) or the class of an expanded clone, and some rows leave it out.

J: TRBJ2-1
V: TRBV5-1
D: TRBD2
size: many
CDR3: CASSYLAGGPSEQFF
DNA: TGCGCCAGCAGTTACCTAGCGGGAGGGCCGAGTGAGCAGTTCTTC

J: TRBJ1-1
V: TRBV6-5
D: TRBD1
size: few
CDR3: CASSSGQGIGTEAFF
DNA: TGTGCCAGCAGTTCGGGACAGGGGATTGGGACTGAAGCTTTCTTT

J: TRBJ2-7
V: TRBV12-3/TRBV12-4
D: TRBD1
size: NA
CDR3: CASSPGQGAASYEQYF
DNA: TGTGCCAGCAGTCCAGGACAGGGGGCAGCCTCCTACGAGCAGTACTTC

J: TRBJ1-5
V: TRBV10-3
D: NA
size: many
CDR3: CAISAVRWQPQHF
DNA: TGTGCCATCAGTGCCGTAAGATGGCAGCCCCAGCATTTT

J: TRBJ2-7
V: TRBV20-1
D: NA
size: many
CDR3: CSAETGRSGEQYF
DNA: TGCAGTGCCGAGACTGGACGATCAGGGGAGCAGTACTTC

J: TRBJ2-3
V: TRBV7-6
D: NA
size: many
CDR3: CASSLGSLNRGLQSVDTQYF
DNA: TGTGCCAGCAGCTTAGGAAGCTTAAACAGGGGACTCCAATCGGTGGATACGCAGTATTTT

J: TRBJ2-1
V: TRBV6-5
D: NA
size: few
CDR3: CASSYHPGEINEQFF
DNA: TGTGCCAGCAGTTACCACCCGGGGGAGATAAATGAGCAGTTCTTC

J: TRBJ2-2
V: TRBV10-3
D: TRBD1
size: NA
CDR3: CAISHSGTGSTGKLFF
DNA: TGTGCCATCAGTCACTCCGGGACAGGGAGCACCGGGAAGCTGTTTTTT

J: TRBJ2-1
V: TRBV11-1
D: NA
size: NA
CDR3: CASRLWSSRSYNEQFF
DNA: TGTGCCAGCAGGCTATGGTCTAGCCGCTCCTACAATGAGCAGTTCTTC

J: TRBJ1-2
V: TRBV28
D: NA
size: NA
CDR3: CASSLLDGYTF
DNA: TGTGCCAGCAGTTTATTGGATGGCTACACCTTC

J: TRBJ1-1
V: TRBV5-5
D: TRBD1
size: few
CDR3: CASSWNPGTGVGEAFF
DNA: TGTGCCAGCAGCTGGAATCCCGGGACAGGGGTTGGTGAAGCTTTCTTT

J: TRBJ2-1
V: TRBV7-2
D: NA
size: NA
CDR3: CASSLDRSSYNEQFF
DNA: TGTGCCAGCAGCTTAGACAGAAGCTCCTACAATGAGCAGTTCTTC

J: TRBJ1-1
V: TRBV5-6
D: NA
size: many
CDR3: CASRGSQNTEAFF
DNA: TGTGCCAGCCGAGGCAGTCAGAACACTGAAGCTTTCTTT

J: TRBJ2-3
V: TRBV5-1
D: NA
size: few
CDR3: CASSLLGGSTDTQYF
DNA: TGCGCCAGCAGCTTGCTTGGAGGGAGCACAGATACGCAGTATTTT

J: TRBJ2-7
V: TRBV9
D: NA
size: NA
CDR3: CASSVAGATSYEQYF
DNA: TGTGCCAGCAGCGTAGCTGGAGCAACCTCCTACGAGCAGTACTTC

J: TRBJ2-7
V: TRBV27
D: TRBD2
size: many
CDR3: CASSLRGRAYEQYF
DNA: TGTGCCAGCAGTTTGCGCGGGAGGGCCTACGAGCAGTACTTC

J: TRBJ2-3
V: TRBV6-2/TRBV6-3
D: TRBD1
size: few
CDR3: CASGLQQGDTQYF
DNA: TGTGCCAGCGGGTTACAACAGGGGGATACGCAGTATTTT

J: TRBJ1-1
V: TRBV5-1
D: NA
size: once
CDR3: CASSLGRAGMNTEAFF
DNA: TGCGCCAGCAGCTTGGGCAGGGCAGGAATGAACACTGAAGCTTTCTTT

J: TRBJ2-2
V: TRBV7-3
D: TRBD2
size: NA
CDR3: CASSLRLAGDGELFF
DNA: TGTGCCAGCAGCTTAAGACTAGCGGGAGACGGGGAGCTGTTTTTT

J: TRBJ2-7
V: TRBV7-8
D: TRBD2
size: few
CDR3: CASSPRTSGNAYEQYF
DNA: TGTGCCAGCAGCCCACGGACTAGCGGGAATGCCTACGAGCAGTACTTC

J: TRBJ2-1
V: TRBV28
D: TRBD1
size: many
CDR3: CATDPGTGGSYNEQFF
DNA: TGTGCCACCGACCCCGGGACAGGGGGATCCTACAATGAGCAGTTCTTC

J: TRBJ1-2
V: TRBV5-4
D: NA
size: NA
CDR3: CASSLWTVGGYTF
DNA: TGTGCCAGCAGCCTGTGGACAGTGGGTGGCTACACCTTC

J: TRBJ2-1
V: TRBV7-9
D: TRBD1
size: many
CDR3: CASSLGQGGNEQFF
DNA: TGTGCCAGCAGCCTCGGACAGGGGGGCAATGAGCAGTTCTTC

J: TRBJ2-3
V: TRBV10-1
D: NA
size: many
CDR3: CASSETGPGTDTQYF
DNA: TGCGCCAGCAGTGAGACGGGGCCTGGCACAGATACGCAGTATTTT

J: TRBJ2-3
V: TRBV29-1
D: NA
size: NA
CDR3: CSVGGGGTDTQYF
DNA: TGCAGCGTTGGAGGGGGGGGGACAGATACGCAGTATTTT

J: TRBJ2-7
V: TRBV28
D: NA
size: NA
CDR3: CASSSSSGGTYEQYF
DNA: TGTGCCAGCAGTTCTTCATCGGGGGGCACCTACGAGCAGTACTTC

J: TRBJ2-5
V: TRBV6-2/TRBV6-3
D: TRBD2
size: few
CDR3: CASTQAGAGETQYF
DNA: TGTGCCAGCACCCAAGCGGGGGCCGGGGAGACCCAGTACTTC

J: TRBJ2-5
V: TRBV28
D: TRBD1
size: many
CDR3: CASTRTGPQETQYF
DNA: TGTGCCAGCACCCGGACAGGCCCCCAAGAGACCCAGTACTTC

J: TRBJ1-2
V: TRBV28
D: NA
size: NA
CDR3: CASSSLRSGGGYTF
DNA: TGTGCCAGCAGTTCCCTTCGCTCAGGCGGAGGCTACACCTTC

J: TRBJ2-3
V: TRBV6-1
D: TRBD2
size: few
CDR3: CASSEARLATDTQYF
DNA: TGTGCCAGCAGTGAAGCCCGACTAGCAACAGATACGCAGTATTTT

J: TRBJ2-7
V: TRBV28
D: NA
size: NA
CDR3: CASTRGRDEQYF
DNA: TGTGCCAGCACCAGGGGGAGGGACGAGCAGTACTTC

J: TRBJ2-1
V: TRBV20-1
D: NA
size: NA
CDR3: CSASVGQFF
DNA: TGCAGTGCTAGTGTAGGGCAGTTCTTC

J: TRBJ1-1
V: TRBV11-3
D: NA
size: few
CDR3: CASSQGRLSEAFF
DNA: TGTGCCAGCAGCCAAGGACGCCTCTCTGAAGCTTTCTTT

J: TRBJ1-2
V: TRBV20-1
D: NA
size: few
CDR3: CSAMSTVNYGYTF
DNA: TGCAGTGCCATGTCAACAGTTAACTATGGCTACACCTTC

J: TRBJ2-7
V: TRBV30
D: NA
size: NA
CDR3: CAWSSGAPYEQYF
DNA: TGTGCCTGGAGTTCCGGGGCTCCCTACGAGCAGTACTTC

J: TRBJ1-6
V: TRBV28
D: TRBD1
size: many
CDR3: CASSFTGGGSPLHF
DNA: TGTGCCAGCAGTTTTACAGGGGGCGGCTCACCCCTCCACTTT

J: TRBJ2-2
V: TRBV11-2
D: TRBD1
size: NA
CDR3: CASRSGTGATGELFF
DNA: TGTGCCAGCAGGTCCGGGACAGGGGCAACCGGGGAGCTGTTTTTT

J: TRBJ2-5
V: TRBV24-1
D: TRBD2
size: NA
CDR3: CATSDSRGGLLQETQYF
DNA: TGTGCCACCAGTGACTCCCGGGGGGGTCTTCTCCAAGAGACCCAGTACTTC

J: TRBJ2-3
V: TRBV4-3
D: TRBD2
size: NA
CDR3: CASSQDPGTSGRRVDTQYF
DNA: TGCGCCAGCAGCCAAGATCCCGGGACTAGCGGGAGGCGGGTAGATACGCAGTATTTT

J: TRBJ1-1
V: TRBV21-1
D: NA
size: many
CDR3: CASIETPNRDNREAFF
DNA: TGTGCCAGCATCGAAACACCCAACAGGGACAATCGAGAGGCTTTCTTT

J: TRBJ1-2
V: TRBV6-5
D: TRBD1
size: NA
CDR3: CASSAGQYYGYTF
DNA: TGTGCCAGCAGTGCGGGACAGTACTATGGCTACACCTTC

J: TRBJ2-1
V: TRBV27
D: NA
size: many
CDR3: CASSQIGHSFIYEQFF
DNA: TGTGCCAGCAGTCAAATAGGACACTCCTTCATTTATGAGCAGTTCTTC

J: TRBJ1-1
V: TRBV28
D: TRBD1
size: few
CDR3: CASSGGGQGLSAFF
DNA: TGTGCCAGCAGTGGGGGGGGACAGGGGCTTTCCGCTTTCTTT

J: TRBJ2-7
V: TRBV28
D: NA
size: many
CDR3: CASSLSSRDEQYF
DNA: TGTGCCAGCAGTTTATCCTCGAGGGACGAGCAGTACTTC

J: TRBJ2-3
V: TRBV7-3
D: NA
size: many
CDR3: CASSLTRGGADTQYF
DNA: TGTGCCAGCAGCTTAACACGGGGTGGCGCAGATACGCAGTATTTT

J: TRBJ2-1
V: TRBV3-2
D: NA
size: many
CDR3: CASVIGQAGGSDEQFF
DNA: TGTGCCAGCGTAATAGGACAAGCAGGGGGCTCGGATGAGCAGTTCTTC

J: TRBJ2-3
V: TRBV11-2
D: NA
size: few
CDR3: CASSLNAGPTDTQYF
DNA: TGTGCCAGCAGCTTAAACGCAGGGCCCACAGATACGCAGTATTTT